This TCR beta chain was captured by sequencing in a study of CD8 T cells in ankylosing spondylitis. As for this clonotype: Its antigen is not known.

Making use of molecular barcodes, quantitative 5'-RACE generated TCR beta libraries. MiXCR, applied by TCRdb to the 5' RACE reads, yields one record per CDR3 protein. The repertoire holds around 280,000 distinct CDR3 sequences, 20% seen once, with roughly 7.3% in the top ten. Germline values: CDR1 MDHEN, CDR2 SYDVKM. The CDR3 totals 13 residues. The V end lost 10 bases, the J end lost 0 bases, and 11 bases lay between the germline ends. Study-wide points: Apparently characteristic of ankylosing spondylitis blood was a TCR beta motif (about eight highly homologous variants).

V is TRBV28 and J is TRBJ2-3, with a possible D match to TRBD1 (7 bases). The material sequenced was blood, either unsorted or a sorted T cell fraction (not recorded which). The source is a male donor with ankylosing spondylitis or in good health (not recorded which). The CDR3 spells CATQGGSTDTQYF. CDR3 DNA sequence: TGTGCCACCCAGGGGGGAAGCACAGATACGCAGTATTTT.